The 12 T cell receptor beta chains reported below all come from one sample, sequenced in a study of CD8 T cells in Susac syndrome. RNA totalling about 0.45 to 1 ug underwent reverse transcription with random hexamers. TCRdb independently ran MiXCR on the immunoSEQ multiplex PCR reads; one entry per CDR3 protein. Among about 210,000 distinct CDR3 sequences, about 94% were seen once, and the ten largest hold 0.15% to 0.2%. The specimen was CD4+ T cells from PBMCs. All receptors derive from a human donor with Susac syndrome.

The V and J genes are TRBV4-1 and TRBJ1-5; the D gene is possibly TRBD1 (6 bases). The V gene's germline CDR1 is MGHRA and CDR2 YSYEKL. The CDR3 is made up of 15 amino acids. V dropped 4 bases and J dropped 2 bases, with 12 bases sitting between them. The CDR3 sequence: CASSRGTQGNQPQHF. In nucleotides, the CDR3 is TGCGCCAGCAGCCGAGGGACACAGGGCAATCAGCCCCAGCATTTT.

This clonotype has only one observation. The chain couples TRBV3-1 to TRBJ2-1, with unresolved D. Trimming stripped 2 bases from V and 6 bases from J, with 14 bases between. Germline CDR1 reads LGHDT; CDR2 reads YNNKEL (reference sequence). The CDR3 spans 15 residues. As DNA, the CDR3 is TGTGCCAGCAGCCAAAGGACCCCGCTCGGCAATGAGCAGTTCTTC. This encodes CASSQRTPLGNEQFF.

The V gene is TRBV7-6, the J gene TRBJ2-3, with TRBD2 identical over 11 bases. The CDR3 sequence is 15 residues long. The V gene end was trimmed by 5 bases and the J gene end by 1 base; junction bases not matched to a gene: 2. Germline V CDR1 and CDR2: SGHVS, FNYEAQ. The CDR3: CASSILAGGTDTQYF. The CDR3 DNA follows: TGTGCCAGCAGCATACTAGCGGGGGGCACAGATACGCAGTATTTT.

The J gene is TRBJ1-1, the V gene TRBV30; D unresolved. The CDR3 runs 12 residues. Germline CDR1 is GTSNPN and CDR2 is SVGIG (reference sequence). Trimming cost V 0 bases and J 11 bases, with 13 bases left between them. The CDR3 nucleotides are TGTGCCTGGAGTGTACTGGATCTAGCGGCTTTCTTT. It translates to CAWSVLDLAAFF.

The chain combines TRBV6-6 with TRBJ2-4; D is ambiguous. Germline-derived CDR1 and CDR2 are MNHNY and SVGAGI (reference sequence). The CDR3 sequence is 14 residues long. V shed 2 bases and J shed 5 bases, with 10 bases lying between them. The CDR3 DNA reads TGTGCCAGCAGTTACCACACGATCCAAAACATTCAGTACTTC. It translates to CASSYHTIQNIQYF.

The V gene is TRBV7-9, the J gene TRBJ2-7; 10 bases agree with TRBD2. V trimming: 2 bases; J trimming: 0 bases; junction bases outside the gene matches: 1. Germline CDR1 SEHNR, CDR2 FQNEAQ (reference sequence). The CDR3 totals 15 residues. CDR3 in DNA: TGTGCCAGCAGCTTACTAGCGGGGGCCTCCTACGAGCAGTACTTC. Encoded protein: CASSLLAGASYEQYF.

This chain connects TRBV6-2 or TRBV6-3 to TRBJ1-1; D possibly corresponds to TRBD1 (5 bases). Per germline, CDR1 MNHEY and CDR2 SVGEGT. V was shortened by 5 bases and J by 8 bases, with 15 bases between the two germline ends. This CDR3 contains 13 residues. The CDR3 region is CASSPSGGREAFF. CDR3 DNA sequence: TGTGCCAGCAGTCCCAGCGGGGGACGAGAAGCTTTCTTT.

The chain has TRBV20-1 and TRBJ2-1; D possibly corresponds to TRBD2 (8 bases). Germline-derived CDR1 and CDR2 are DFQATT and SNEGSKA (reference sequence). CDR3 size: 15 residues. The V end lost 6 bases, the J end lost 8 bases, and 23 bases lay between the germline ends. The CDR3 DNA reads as TGCAGTGCGAATAAGGGGGCGGGGGGCCGTGATGAGCAGTTCTTC. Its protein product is CSANKGAGGRDEQFF.

The CDR3 protein is CASSPGQLSGRETQYF. The CDR3 DNA sequence: TGTGCCAGCTCACCAGGGCAGCTGTCAGGTCGAGAGACCCAGTACTTC. J is TRBJ2-5 and V is TRBV18; D ambiguous. Germline CDR1 and CDR2: KGHSH and LQKENI. The CDR3 extends over 16 amino acids. With 2 bases removed from V and 4 bases from J, the gap between germline ends came to 17 bases. Variable domain in full (rest from reference TRBV18 and TRBJ2-5): NAGVMQNPRHLVRRRGQEARLRCSPMKGHSHVYWYRQLPEEGLKFMVYLQKENIIDESGMPKERFSAEFPKEGPSILRIQQVVRGDSAAYFCASSPGQLSGRETQYFGPGTRLLVL.

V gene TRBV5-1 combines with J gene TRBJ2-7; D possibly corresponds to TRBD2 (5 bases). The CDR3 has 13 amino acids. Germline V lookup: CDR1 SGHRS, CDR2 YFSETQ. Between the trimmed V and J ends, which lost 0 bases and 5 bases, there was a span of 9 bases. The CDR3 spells CASSLAPGNEQYF. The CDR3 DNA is TGCGCCAGCAGCTTGGCCCCCGGGAACGAGCAGTACTTC.

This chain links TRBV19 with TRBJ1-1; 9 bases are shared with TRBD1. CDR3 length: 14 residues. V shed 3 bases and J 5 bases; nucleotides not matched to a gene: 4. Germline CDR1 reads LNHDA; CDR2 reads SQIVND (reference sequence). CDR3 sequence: CASSMGQGRTEAFF. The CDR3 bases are TGTGCCAGTAGTATGGGACAGGGTCGGACTGAAGCTTTCTTT.

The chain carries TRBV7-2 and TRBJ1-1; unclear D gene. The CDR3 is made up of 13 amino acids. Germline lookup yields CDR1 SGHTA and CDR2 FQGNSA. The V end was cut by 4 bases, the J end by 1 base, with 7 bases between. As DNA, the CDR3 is TGTGCCAGCAGCTACGACAAGAACACTGAAGCTTTCTTT. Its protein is CASSYDKNTEAFF.